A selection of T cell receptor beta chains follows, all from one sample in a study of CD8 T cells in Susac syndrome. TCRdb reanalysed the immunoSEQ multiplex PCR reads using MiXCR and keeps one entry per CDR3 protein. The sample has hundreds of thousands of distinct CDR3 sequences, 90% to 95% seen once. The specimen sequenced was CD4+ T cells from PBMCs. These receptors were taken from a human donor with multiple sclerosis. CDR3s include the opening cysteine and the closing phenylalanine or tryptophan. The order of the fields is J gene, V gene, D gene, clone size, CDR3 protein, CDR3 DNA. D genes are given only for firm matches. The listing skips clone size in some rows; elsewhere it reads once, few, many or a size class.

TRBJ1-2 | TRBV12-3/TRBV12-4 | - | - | CASSSTNYGYTF | TGTGCCAGCAGTTCAACTAACTATGGCTACACCTTC
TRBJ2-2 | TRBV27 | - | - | CASSLAGRLNTGELFF | TGTGCCAGCAGTTTAGCCGGCAGGCTGAACACCGGGGAGCTGTTTTTT
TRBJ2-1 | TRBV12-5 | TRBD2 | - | CASGLVRASGHNEQFF | TGTGCTAGTGGTTTGGTACGGGCTAGCGGGCACAATGAGCAGTTCTTC
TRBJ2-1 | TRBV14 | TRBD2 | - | CASSQDLLAGSEQFF | TGTGCCAGCAGCCAAGATTTACTAGCGGGATCTGAGCAGTTCTTC
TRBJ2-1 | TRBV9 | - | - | CASSVVGSRPNEQFF | TGTGCCAGCAGCGTAGTAGGTTCTCGGCCGAATGAGCAGTTCTTC
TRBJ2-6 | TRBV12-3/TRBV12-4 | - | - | CASKASGANVLTF | TGTGCCAGCAAGGCCTCGGGGGCCAACGTCCTGACTTTC
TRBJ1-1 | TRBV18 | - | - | CASSPPANTEAFF | TGTGCCAGCTCACCCCCGGCCAACACTGAAGCTTTCTTT
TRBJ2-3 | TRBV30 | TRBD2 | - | CAWIPLAPSTDTQYF | TGTGCCTGGATCCCACTAGCGCCTAGCACAGATACGCAGTATTTT
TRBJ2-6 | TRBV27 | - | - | CASSLTVRTSGANVLTF | TGTGCCAGCAGTTTAACAGTCCGCACCTCTGGGGCCAACGTCCTGACTTTC
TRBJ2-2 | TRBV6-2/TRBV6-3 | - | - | CASRPKDTGELFF | TGTGCCAGCAGACCCAAGGACACCGGGGAGCTGTTTTTT
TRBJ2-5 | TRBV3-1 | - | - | CASSQDEQGRETQYF | TGTGCCAGCAGCCAAGATGAGCAGGGGAGAGAGACCCAGTACTTC
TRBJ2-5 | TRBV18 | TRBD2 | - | CASSPPTGLAAPQETQYF | TGTGCCAGCTCACCACCGACGGGACTAGCGGCCCCACAAGAGACCCAGTACTTC
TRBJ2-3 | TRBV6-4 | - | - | CASSLTALDTQYF | TGTGCCAGCAGTTTAACGGCCTTAGATACGCAGTATTTT
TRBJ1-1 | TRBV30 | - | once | CAWSNFNTEAFF | TGTGCCTGGAGTAACTTTAACACTGAAGCTTTCTTT
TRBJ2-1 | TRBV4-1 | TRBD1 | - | CASSRGQASLNEQFF | TGCGCCAGCAGCCGGGGACAGGCCTCTCTCAATGAGCAGTTCTTC
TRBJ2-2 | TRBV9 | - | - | CASSVHGGSWAAGELFF | TGTGCCAGCAGCGTCCATGGGGGGTCGTGGGCCGCCGGGGAGCTGTTTTTT
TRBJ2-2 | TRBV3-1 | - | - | CASSPTRVLNTGELFF | TGTGCCAGCAGCCCGACCCGGGTGTTGAACACCGGGGAGCTGTTTTTT
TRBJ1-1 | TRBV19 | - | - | CASTWGGNTEAFF | TGTGCCAGTACCTGGGGGGGAAACACTGAAGCTTTCTTT
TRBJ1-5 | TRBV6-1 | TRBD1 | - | CASSGGQRNQPQHF | TGTGCCAGCAGTGGGGGACAGCGCAATCAGCCCCAGCATTTT
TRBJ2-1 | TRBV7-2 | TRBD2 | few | CASSLTPGRLAGGDEQFF | TGTGCCAGCAGTCTAACCCCTGGTCGACTAGCTGGCGGAGATGAGCAGTTCTTC
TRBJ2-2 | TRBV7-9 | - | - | CATLAPQGATGELFF | TGTGCCACCTTAGCCCCACAGGGTGCCACCGGGGAGCTGTTTTTT
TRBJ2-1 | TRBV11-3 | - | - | CASSLDPATYNEQFF | TGTGCCAGCAGCTTAGATCCTGCTACCTACAATGAGCAGTTCTTC
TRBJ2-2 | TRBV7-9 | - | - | CASSPDAGELFF | TGTGCCAGCAGCCCGGATGCCGGGGAGCTGTTTTTT
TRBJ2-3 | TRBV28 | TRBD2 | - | CASSPSKAGGDTQYF | TGTGCCAGCAGCCCCTCTAAGGCCGGGGGGGATACGCAGTATTTT
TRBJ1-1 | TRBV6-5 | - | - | CASSRGGWTEAFF | TGTGCCAGCAGCCGGGGGGGTTGGACTGAAGCTTTCTTT
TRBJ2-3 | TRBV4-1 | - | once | CASSQDFPSSFTYRTQYF | TGCGCCAGCAGCCAAGATTTCCCTAGCTCATTCACCTATCGGACGCAGTATTTT